What follows is one T cell receptor beta chain and its context. Antigen specificity is unknown. PCR primers comprised 60 Vbeta and 13 Jbeta primers. Method: immunoSEQ multiplex PCR; TCRdb's copy keeps in-frame clones and lacks some. The sample includes approximately 150,000 clones, about 80% of them seen just once. This entry is derived from a study of cytomegalovirus exposure and HLA in healthy donors. For the study at large: Counted in an early data release were approximately 85 million unique TCRs from HLA-typed donors. The Caucasian-associated ancestry cluster contained 81% of the approximately 400 genotyped donors.

The CDR3 contains 15 residues. V trimming: 6 bases; J trimming: 0 bases; junction bases outside the gene matches: 5. The germline V gene encodes CDR1 SNHLY and CDR2 FYNNEI. General study findings and limits: Generally TCR sequences proved uncommon, though certain public TCRs appeared in numerous donors.

The chain couples TRBV2 to TRBJ2-1, with 7 nucleotides matching TRBD1. This receptor was obtained from a man aged 35-49 years in good health and CMV-seronegative. The sequenced material came from PBMCs. The CDR3 DNA is TGTGCCAGCAGGGACAGGCCCAGCTCCTACAATGAGCAGTTCTTC. The encoded protein is CASRDRPSSYNEQFF.